This T cell receptor beta chain is drawn from a study of blood T cell repertoires in COVID-19. This CDR3 is built from 16 residues. The trim removed 4 bases at V and 6 bases at J, leaving 9 bases unmatched. Germline V gene data show CDR1 as MGHRA and CDR2 as YSYEKL. Only in-frame clones appear in the TCRdb table, and some are missing; sequencing was by immunoSEQ multiplex PCR. The sample lists almost 400,000 clones; over 85% were seen once. The rearrangement joins TRBV4-1 to TRBJ1-6; 7 bases line up with TRBD1. The specimen was PBMCs or T cells enriched from blood (not recorded which). This sequence was found in a woman younger than 45 who had recovered from COVID-19. CDR3 DNA sequence: TGCGCCAGCAGCCGCCTCGACAGGGTTAGTAATTCACCCCTCCACTTT. Protein product: CASSRLDRVSNSPLHF.